This T cell receptor (beta chain) was retrieved from a study of T cells in Graves' hyperthyroidism and ophthalmopathy. Study as a whole: Peripheral blood sampling occurred at initial diagnosis, before any treatment. Study-wide findings and caveats: Ophthalmopathy got predicted by the model a median about six months before its onset.

This clonotype was seen more than once but under ten times. Its antigen remains unknown. RNA transcripts provided the source from which TCR beta CDR3 regions were amplified. During a first-round RT-PCR of the TCR CDR3, the HTBI primer set was used. TCRdb independently ran MiXCR on the multiplex PCR reads; one entry per CDR3 protein. The data hold under 400,000 distinct CDR3 sequences, with roughly 15% observed a single time. Uncontrolled infections, other autoimmune diseases, pregnancy or lactation led to exclusion of patients. Diagnostic assessment was based on clinical symptoms, serum thyroxine and TRAb, thyroid ultrasound and orbital computed tomography. Trimming removed 0 bases at V and 0 bases at J, with 6 bases between. CDR3 length: 16 amino acids. Germline CDR1 LNHDA, CDR2 SQIVND (reference sequence).

This clonotype was obtained from a woman aged 55-70 years with Graves' ophthalmopathy. Sequencing used blood. The V gene is TRBV19, the J gene TRBJ2-6; a weak D match, TRBD1 (6 bases). CDR3 protein: CASSIEGGSGANVLTF. The DNA for the CDR3 is TGTGCCAGTAGTATAGAAGGGGGCTCTGGGGCCAACGTCCTGACTTTC. Full variable domain (remainder filled in from reference TRBV19 and TRBJ2-6): DGGITQSPKYLFRKEGQNVTLSCEQNLNHDAMYWYRQDPGQGLRLIYYSQIVNDFQKGDIAEGYSVSREKKESFPLTVTSAQKNPTAFYLCASSIEGGSGANVLTFGAGSRLTVL.